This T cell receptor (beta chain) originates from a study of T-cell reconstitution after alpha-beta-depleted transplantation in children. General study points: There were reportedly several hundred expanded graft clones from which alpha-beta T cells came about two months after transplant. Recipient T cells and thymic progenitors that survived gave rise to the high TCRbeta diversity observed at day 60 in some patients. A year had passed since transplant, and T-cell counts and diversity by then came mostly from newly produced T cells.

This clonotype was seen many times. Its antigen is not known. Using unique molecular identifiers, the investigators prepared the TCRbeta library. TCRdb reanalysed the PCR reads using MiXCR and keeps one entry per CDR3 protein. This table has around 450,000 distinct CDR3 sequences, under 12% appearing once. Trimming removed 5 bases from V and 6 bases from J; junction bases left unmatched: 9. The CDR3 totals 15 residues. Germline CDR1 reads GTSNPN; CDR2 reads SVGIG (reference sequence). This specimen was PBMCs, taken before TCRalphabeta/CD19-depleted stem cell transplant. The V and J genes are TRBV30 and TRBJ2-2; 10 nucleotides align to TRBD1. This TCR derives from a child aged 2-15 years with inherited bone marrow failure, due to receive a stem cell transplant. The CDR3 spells CAWVRQGAEAGELFF. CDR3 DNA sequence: TGTGCCTGGGTACGACAGGGGGCCGAGGCCGGGGAGCTGTTTTTT.